This entry lists 26 T cell receptor beta chains sequenced from one sample in a study of T-cell reconstitution after alpha-beta-depleted transplantation in children. TCRbeta library preparation incorporated unique molecular identifiers. TCRdb recomputed calls from the PCR reads with MiXCR, one row per CDR3 protein. The sample lists approximately 490,000 distinct CDR3 sequences; 9.5% to 15% were seen once. The input for sequencing was PBMCs from the stem cell graft donor, taken from the stem cell graft. Receptors originate from a human donor who donated a stem cell graft to a child with combined immunodeficiency.

A few counts support this clonotype. The chain uses TRBV12-3 or TRBV12-4 and TRBJ1-4, with unresolved D. V gave up 5 bases and J gave up 10 bases, with 17 bases separating them. The CDR3 contains 14 residues. CDR3 amino acids: CASSPGGSSLKLFF. As DNA, the CDR3 is TGTGCCAGCAGTCCGGGCGGCAGTAGCCTAAAACTGTTTTTT.

A few counts support this clonotype. The chain couples TRBV6-2 or TRBV6-3 to TRBJ2-7; D is perhaps TRBD1 (7 bases). Germline V gene data show CDR1 as MNHEY and CDR2 as SVGEGT. Trimming removed 6 bases from V and 6 bases from J, with 21 bases in between. The CDR3 covers 15 residues. The CDR3: CASSRPRQGLGEQYF. The CDR3 bases are TGTGCCAGCAGCCGACCTCGACAGGGACTGGGCGAGCAGTACTTC.

V usage is TRBV4-3 and J usage is TRBJ1-6; tentatively, D is TRBD1 (5 bases). The CDR3 sequence is 18 residues long. Per the germline V gene, CDR1 is LGHNA and CDR2 is YSLEER. V lost 2 bases, J lost 0 bases, and 14 bases lay in between. The chain's CDR3 is CASSQRRQLRSYNSPLHF. The CDR3 DNA reads TGCGCCAGCAGCCAACGAAGACAGCTCCGCTCCTATAATTCACCCCTCCACTTT.

This clonotype was detected a few times. The chain carries TRBV5-1 and TRBJ2-6; perhaps TRBD2 as D (5 bases). Germline assignment: CDR1 SGHRS and CDR2 YFSETQ. Trimming pared 2 bases from V and 0 bases from J, leaving 18 bases between. This CDR3 spans 19 amino acids. This chain's CDR3 is CASSFRGGSIFSGANVLTF. The DNA for the CDR3 is TGCGCCAGCAGCTTCCGGGGTGGGAGCATTTTCTCTGGGGCCAACGTCCTGACTTTC. The full variable domain, rest sourced from reference TRBV5-1 and TRBJ2-6, is KAGVTQTPRYLIKTRGQQVTLSCSPISGHRSVSWYQQTPGQGLQFLFEYFSETQRNKGNFPGRFSGRQFSNSRSEMNVSTLELGDSALYLCASSFRGGSIFSGANVLTFGAGSRLTVL.

The chain combines TRBV5-1 with TRBJ2-5, with a possible D match to TRBD2 (6 bases). There are 14 residues in the CDR3. Germline CDR1 is SGHRS and CDR2 is YFSETQ. V was trimmed by 7 bases and J by 1 base, leaving 14 bases between them. CDR3 nucleotides: TGCGCCAGCTACGGAGGGTATATCCAAGAGACCCAGTACTTC. Its protein product is CASYGGYIQETQYF.

This clonotype was picked up a small number of times. V is TRBV20-1 and J is TRBJ2-7; tentative D call: TRBD1 (5 bases). The CDR3 runs to 14 residues. Germline CDR1 and CDR2: DFQATT and SNEGSKA (reference sequence). Between the trimmed V and J ends, which lost 4 bases and 0 bases, there was a span of 13 bases. The CDR3 is CSATQDKDSYEQYF. For the CDR3, the DNA is TGCAGTGCTACCCAGGACAAGGACTCCTACGAGCAGTACTTC.

This chain joins TRBV12-3 or TRBV12-4 and TRBJ2-7; TRBD1 is a possible D gene (6 bases). V dropped 6 bases and J dropped 3 bases, with 18 bases sitting between them. The CDR3 is 15 residues long. The CDR3: CASSPGGQTHYEQYF. The CDR3 DNA reads as TGTGCCAGCAGCCCCGGAGGACAGACCCACTACGAGCAGTACTTC.

The genes are TRBV30 and TRBJ2-1; D remains ambiguous. CDR1 is GTSNPN and CDR2 is SVGIG in the germline V gene (reference sequence). V lost 1 base to trimming and J lost 9 bases, with 13 bases between them. The CDR3 consists of 13 residues. CDR3 coding DNA: TGTGCCTGGAGTGAGGGATCAGCTGTTGAGCAGTTCTTC. Translation gives CAWSEGSAVEQFF. Full variable domain (remainder filled in from reference TRBV30 and TRBJ2-1): SQTIHQWPATLVQPVGSPLSLECTVEGTSNPNLYWYRQAAGRGLQLLFYSVGIGQISSEVPQNLSASRPQDRQFILSSKKLLLSDSGFYLCAWSEGSAVEQFFGPGTRLTVL.

Notes on this clonotype: With a much larger clone just one base away, this may be a read error. The chain recombines TRBV7-2 with TRBJ2-2, with D possibly being TRBD1 (6 bases). The CDR3 is 15 residues long. Looked up from germline, CDR1 is SGHTA and CDR2 is FQGNSA. V was cut by 5 bases and J by 6 bases, with 16 bases left in between. CDR3 sequence reads: CASSLAGQWSGELFF. Here the CDR3 DNA reads TGTGCCAGCAGCCTCGCTGGACAGTGGTCCGGGGAGCTGTTTTTT. Variable domain in full (rest from reference TRBV7-2 and TRBJ2-2): GAGVSQSPSNKVTEKGKDVELRCDPISGHTALYWYRQSLGQGLEFLIYFQGNSAPDKSGLPSDRFSAERTGGSVSTLTIQRTQQEDSAVYLCASSLAGQWSGELFFGEGSRLTVL.

The chain is built from TRBV7-3 and TRBJ2-3; 8 bases are shared with TRBD2. The length of the CDR3 is 16 residues. Germline assignment: CDR1 SGHTA and CDR2 FQGTGA. The trim removed 4 bases at V and 2 bases at J, leaving 8 bases unmatched. For the CDR3, the DNA is TGTGCCAGCAGCTGGGGACTAGTCGGGTACACAGATACGCAGTATTTT. This gives the protein CASSWGLVGYTDTQYF.

This clonotype has a count of ten or more. This chain connects TRBV12-3 or TRBV12-4 to TRBJ2-2; 8 bases match TRBD2. With V trimmed by 2 bases and J by 4 bases, 3 bases remained unmatched. The CDR3 length is 15 residues. The CDR3 here is CASSLSGRGTGELFF. CDR3 nucleotides: TGTGCCAGCAGTTTAAGCGGGAGAGGCACCGGGGAGCTGTTTTTT.

The sample holds a few counts of this clonotype. The chain combines TRBV4-3 with TRBJ2-3; weak D call: TRBD2 (6 bases). The CDR3 spans 16 residues. The germline V gene encodes CDR1 LGHNA and CDR2 YSLEER. Trimming left V 1 base short and J 2 bases short, with 13 bases between. The CDR3 region is CASSQAIAEITDTQYF. CDR3 bases: TGCGCCAGCAGCCAAGCTATAGCGGAAATCACAGATACGCAGTATTTT.

This clonotype appeared a few times. The CDR3 bases are TGTGCCAGCAGTGAAAGAGACAGGACCTATGAAGCTTTCTTT. Translating it yields CASSERDRTYEAFF. The V gene is TRBV6-1, the J gene TRBJ1-1; D might be TRBD1 (6 bases). V was shortened by 2 bases and J by 7 bases, with 14 bases between the two germline ends. The CDR3 extends over 14 amino acids. CDR1 is MNHNS and CDR2 is SASEGT in the germline V gene.

The chain couples TRBV7-8 to TRBJ2-7, with 7 bases identical to TRBD2. The CDR3 has 15 amino acids. The germline V gene has CDR1 SGHVS and CDR2 FQNEAQ. The trim removed 4 bases at V and 4 bases at J, leaving 10 bases unmatched. The chain's CDR3 is CASSSLGTGGYEQYF. The CDR3, as DNA: TGTGCCAGCAGCTCCTTGGGGACGGGGGGATACGAGCAGTACTTC.

This clonotype was counted a few times. V and J are TRBV11-1 and TRBJ2-5; perhaps TRBD2 as D (5 bases). Deletions cut 5 bases from V and 4 bases from J, with 26 bases between. CDR1 is SGHAT and CDR2 is FQDESV in the germline V gene (reference sequence). This CDR3 is built from 18 residues. DNA for the CDR3: TGTGCCAGCAGCGTAACCTTATCCTACGGGGAATTCGGAGAGACCCAGTACTTC. This translates into CASSVTLSYGEFGETQYF.

The table lists this clonotype with a few counts. This chain joins TRBV30 and TRBJ1-3; D possibly corresponds to TRBD1 (6 bases). The germline gives CDR1 GTSNPN, CDR2 SVGIG (reference sequence). The CDR3 spans 15 residues. V was shortened by 3 bases and J by 0 bases, with 12 bases between the two germline ends. CDR3 DNA sequence: TGTGCCTGGAGAGACAGGCTCTCCTCTGGAAACACCATATATTTT. Residues: CAWRDRLSSGNTIYF.

The chain carries TRBV7-9 and TRBJ2-1; maybe TRBD1 (6 bases). V was cut by 1 base and J by 6 bases, with 10 bases left in between. The CDR3 is made up of 14 amino acids. Germline-derived CDR1 and CDR2 are SEHNR and FQNEAQ (reference sequence). The CDR3 DNA sequence: TGTGCCAGCAGCTTAGGTCAGGGGATCAATGAGCAGTTCTTC. Amino acid sequence: CASSLGQGINEQFF.

The chain employs TRBV27 and TRBJ2-2, with 13 bases aligning to TRBD2. Unmatched junction bases numbered 5, after V lost 3 bases and J lost 1 base. The CDR3 has 18 amino acids. Germline CDR1 MNHEY, CDR2 SMNVEV (reference sequence). In nucleotides, the CDR3 is TGTGCCAGCAGTTTCGGACTAGCGGGAGATCTGAACACCGGGGAGCTGTTTTTT. Encoded protein: CASSFGLAGDLNTGELFF.

This clonotype has just a few counts. The chain uses TRBV11-2 and TRBJ2-3; TRBD2 matches 8 bases. Trimming removed 5 bases from V and 6 bases from J; junction bases left unmatched: 7. Germline V lookup: CDR1 SGHAT, CDR2 FQNNGV. This CDR3 comprises 14 residues. CDR3 region: CASSPRLATDTQYF. As DNA, the CDR3 is TGTGCCAGCAGCCCCCGACTAGCGACGGATACGCAGTATTTT.

At least ten counts were recorded for this clonotype. The genes are TRBV15 and TRBJ2-7; 8 bases are shared with TRBD1. Germline CDR1 is LNHNV and CDR2 is YYDKDF (reference sequence). The CDR3 totals 15 residues. V dropped 0 bases and J dropped 5; count of bases not matched to a gene: 6. The CDR3 reads CATSRDRTGRNEQYF. DNA for the CDR3: TGTGCCACCAGCAGAGATAGGACAGGGAGGAACGAGCAGTACTTC.

This chain uses TRBV20-1 with TRBJ2-5; TRBD1 agrees at 8 bases. Germline CDR1 reads DFQATT; CDR2 reads SNEGSKA (reference sequence). The junction had 8 bases not matched to a gene; V was cut back by 3 bases and J by 2 bases. The CDR3 is 15 amino acids. CDR3 in DNA: TGCAGTGCTAGGCTTGCCAGGGGGCAGCAAGAGACCCAGTACTTC. Its translation is CSARLARGQQETQYF.

The chain recombines TRBV12-3 or TRBV12-4 with TRBJ2-1; no firm D call. The CDR3 covers 17 residues. V lost 6 bases to trimming and J lost 3 bases, with 21 bases between them. The CDR3 coding sequence is TGTGCCAGCAGCGCCTTTAGGCGGAATTACCTCTACAATGAGCAGTTCTTC. This encodes CASSAFRRNYLYNEQFF.

The rearrangement links TRBV25-1 to TRBJ1-1; D gene uncertain. Germline lookup yields CDR1 MGHDK and CDR2 SYGVNS. The V gene lost 2 bases and the J gene lost 7 bases, with 5 bases spanning the gap. This CDR3 spans 11 amino acids. DNA for the CDR3: TGTGCCAGCAGTGAAGGGTTTGAAGCTTTCTTT. Translation gives CASSEGFEAFF.

The gene calls are TRBV20-1 and TRBJ2-3; D perhaps matches TRBD2 (5 bases). V was cut by 3 bases and J by 3 bases, with 10 bases left in between. The CDR3 is made up of 13 amino acids. Looked up from germline, CDR1 is DFQATT and CDR2 is SNEGSKA (reference sequence). The CDR3 is CSASPPGTDTQYF. The CDR3 DNA reads as TGCAGTGCTAGCCCCCCGGGGACAGATACGCAGTATTTT.

The chain has TRBV7-8 and TRBJ2-1; D not resolved. From germline, CDR1 is SGHVS and CDR2 FQNEAQ. The CDR3 consists of 15 residues. V lost 1 base, J lost 0 bases, and 7 bases lay in between. CDR3 loop: CASSLESFSYNEQFF. The CDR3 nucleotides read TGTGCCAGCAGCTTAGAGTCGTTCTCCTACAATGAGCAGTTCTTC. Full variable domain (outside the CDR3, taken from reference TRBV7-8 and TRBJ2-1): GAGVSQSPRYKVAKRGQDVALRCDPISGHVSLFWYQQALGQGPEFLTYFQNEAQLDKSGLPSDRFFAERPEGSVSTLKIQRTQQEDSAVYLCASSLESFSYNEQFFGPGTRLTVL.

In this sample, this clonotype turned up many times. The genes are TRBV7-2 and TRBJ2-2; D unclear. Germline V CDR1 and CDR2: SGHTA, FQGNSA. The CDR3 spans 14 residues. Between the trimmed V and J ends, which lost 3 bases and 1 base, there was a span of 6 bases. The CDR3: CASSFGWNTGELFF. In DNA, the CDR3 is TGTGCCAGCAGCTTCGGATGGAACACCGGGGAGCTGTTTTTT.